This T cell receptor beta chain came from a study of radiotherapy plus CTLA-4 blockade in lung cancer. V lost 11 bases, J lost 0 bases, and 20 bases lay in between. Germline CDR1 MNHNS, CDR2 SASEGT. The CDR3 contains 15 residues. Profiled with immunoSEQ multiplex PCR; TCRdb holds only in-frame clones, not every one. The table has around 72,000 clones, around 80% seen once; the top ten hold around 7%. The TCR was taken from a human donor with non-small cell lung cancer who had a complete response to radiotherapy plus ipilimumab. This sequence joins TRBV6-1 and TRBJ2-7; perhaps TRBD1 as D (6 bases). The sample was peripheral blood, taken from a patient treated with radiotherapy plus ipilimumab. CDR3 sequence (DNA): TGTGCCGCCCTAGGGGGACGCAGGATCTCCTACGAGCAGTACTTC. Residues: CAALGGRRISYEQYF.